A selection of T cell receptor beta chains follows, all from one sample in a study of T cell repertoires in cytomegalovirus infection. TCRdb fed the reads into MiXCR, producing one record per CDR3 protein. The table records about 490,000 distinct CDR3 sequences, about 11% of them present only once. Sequenced sample: PBMCs. Receptors were obtained from a human donor in good health (CMV status not recorded). Some clones in this sample may be carry-over from other donors' samples. The CDR3 runs from the conserved cysteine through the conserved F or W. Fields, in order: V gene, D gene, J gene, CDR3 protein. D genes are given only for firm matches.

TRBV29-1	-	TRBJ2-5	CSSPYGETQYF
TRBV29-1	-	TRBJ2-5	CSGRSEKQETQYF
TRBV5-5	-	TRBJ1-5	CASSWGTQGDQPQHF
TRBV5-4	-	TRBJ2-6	CASRHMTGANVLTF
TRBV6-6	-	TRBJ2-5	CASRGALQDRQETQYF
TRBV24-1	-	TRBJ1-5	CATRRTYSNQPQHF
TRBV11-2	-	TRBJ1-1	CASSQSLDRHF
TRBV6-6	TRBD1	TRBJ2-7	CASSSTGVEQYF
TRBV5-6	-	TRBJ1-2	CASSLLTRSDNYGYTF
TRBV7-2	-	TRBJ2-3	CASSLGRGETGTQYF
TRBV4-2	TRBD1	TRBJ2-2	CASSPTGGAGTGELFF
TRBV9	TRBD2	TRBJ2-1	CASSVGNGGAIDEQFF
TRBV20-1	-	TRBJ2-7	CSARTPGTRSYEQYF
TRBV12-3/TRBV12-4	TRBD1	TRBJ2-4	CASTLGQGANIQYF
TRBV28	-	TRBJ1-4	CASSSARTTNEKLFF
TRBV29-1	TRBD2	TRBJ2-1	CSVGSGKRDEQFF
TRBV24-1	-	TRBJ1-1	CATSDPGSPHTEAFF
TRBV7-9	-	TRBJ1-1	CASSLVRGAAFF
TRBV27	TRBD1	TRBJ2-7	CASSFSGQGPYEQYF
TRBV4-1	TRBD2	TRBJ2-5	CASSQEGLAGVETQYF
TRBV5-4	TRBD1	TRBJ1-2	CASTQTGGFRGYTF
TRBV5-5	TRBD2	TRBJ2-7	CASTSAGGGGEQYF
TRBV6-5	-	TRBJ1-1	CASSYSGTVNTEAFF
TRBV28	-	TRBJ1-3	CASSLGRSTIYF
TRBV7-2	-	TRBJ2-7	CASSLVYEQYF
TRBV2	-	TRBJ1-3	CASSVEGNSGNTIYF
TRBV5-4	-	TRBJ1-1	CASSRGQREEAFF
TRBV28	-	TRBJ1-2	CASSEMRGYTF
TRBV4-2	TRBD2	TRBJ2-2	CASSQDPGLAGVGGELFF
TRBV19	-	TRBJ1-3	CASSKEPGNTIYF
TRBV7-9	-	TRBJ2-5	CASSGRETQYF
TRBV2	-	TRBJ2-1	CASSEGTLYNEQFF
TRBV20-1	TRBD2	TRBJ2-5	CSAPSGREETQYF
TRBV12-5	-	TRBJ1-1	CASGASTEAFF
TRBV7-9	-	TRBJ1-2	CASSPTDFYRDPNYGYTF
TRBV7-2	TRBD2	TRBJ2-7	CASSPGLAGVSLYEQYF
TRBV2	-	TRBJ2-3	CASTANTDTQYF
TRBV9	-	TRBJ1-1	CASSVEDMWPNTEAFF
TRBV7-2	-	TRBJ1-4	CASSPRQDGEKLFF
TRBV28	-	TRBJ1-1	CASRPLRGNTEAFF
TRBV12-3/TRBV12-4	-	TRBJ1-2	CASIYLQGANYGYTF
TRBV11-2	-	TRBJ2-3	CASSRPRGGGGTDTQYF
TRBV27	TRBD2	TRBJ2-1	CASSLTSVNEQFF
TRBV7-3	TRBD2	TRBJ2-1	CASSLPGTSGSRDEQFF
TRBV12-5	TRBD1	TRBJ1-1	CASGFTQGASEAFF
TRBV6-5	-	TRBJ2-7	CASSYTRGGGSYEQYF
TRBV9	-	TRBJ1-4	CASSVTGTGWANEKLFF
TRBV19	-	TRBJ2-1	CATTLLGGRVDEQFF
TRBV19	-	TRBJ2-1	CASSNRTEFSYNEQFF
TRBV28	-	TRBJ2-2	CASSLVGTLRELFF
TRBV12-5	-	TRBJ2-5	CASGLSAIQETQYF
TRBV28	TRBD2	TRBJ2-7	CASSPPGLAGGYEQYF
TRBV28	-	TRBJ1-1	CASSTNTEAFF
TRBV5-4	TRBD1	TRBJ1-1	CASRLGQGRMNTEAFF
TRBV7-2	TRBD1	TRBJ1-2	CASSSRGDYGYTF